Reported below is one T cell receptor beta chain. No cognate antigen has been identified for it. The sample holds no much larger clone one base away, and base qualities are not on file. The library was made by PCR. DNA from cultured CD4+ T cells underwent TCR sequencing with the Oncomine TCR Beta short-read assay at the Johns Hopkins FTIC core. The QIAamp micro DNA kit was used to extract genomic DNA from the cultured CD4+ T cells. Oncomine TCR Beta libraries from cultured CD4+ T cells were pooled using unique dual indexes and sequenced on an Illumina iSeq 100. In the original analysis: Non-productive sequences were removed, and CDR3s that did not start with C, did not end with F or W, or were shorter than 7 amino acids were discarded. Antigen-specific clonotypes were identified using the MANAFEST web application through comparison of peptide-stimulated wells with reference and other culture wells. For a clone to be called positive, the clone needed an FDR below 0.05, an odds ratio above 5, and a productive frequency above 0.1% in at least two of three replicate wells. Clonotypes that were significantly expanded in both SARS-CoV-2 spike wells and at least one common cold coronavirus spike condition were defined as cross-reactive. Levenshtein distances (stringdist) and unrooted phylogenetic trees (ape) in R version 3.6.1 were used to assess CDR3 homology. TCRdb reworked the public reads: Q25 trimming with fastp, MiXCR clone assembly, productive beta chains retained. Under each unique CDR3 protein, matching rows form one entry showing the most common genes and DNA. TCRdb assigned the V and J calls; the authors' analysis was not used. The sample includes 12,000 or so distinct CDR3 sequences, with 55% to 60% observed a single time. The biggest ten clones account for approximately 20% of the sample.

Based on the germline V gene, the CDR1 and CDR2 sequences are LGHNA and YSLEER. Including cysteine and phenylalanine, the CDR3 has 14 amino acids. Of all the DNA, just the CDR3 is kept, 42 bases in frame from base 1. V and J are truncated by 0 bases and 5 bases respectively, leaving an intervening sequence of 10 bases. These data are taken from a study of vaccination and CD4 T cells after COVID-19 (dated by TCRdb to 2022 to 2024). Regarding the complete study: Every convalescent patient had a positive nasal swab PCR test for SARS-CoV-2, with mild disease in eight to ten patients and severe disease in one. In the convalescent cohort there were six males and four females, among whom were two Hispanic individuals, seven Caucasians, two Asians and one multiracial person. Participants received two doses of either the Pfizer-BioNTech BNT162b2 vaccine (n=8) or the Moderna mRNA-1273 vaccine (n=2). Post-COVID blood samples from convalescent patients were collected a median of around 110 days after diagnosis, with a range of roughly 35 to 180 days. The time from the second vaccine dose to post-vaccine blood sampling had a median of roughly 72 days and ranged from roughly 13 to 241 days. Overlapping spike peptide pools from SARS-CoV-2 and from the common cold coronaviruses HCoV-NL63, HCoV-OC43 and HCoV-229E were used as culture stimuli. Control cultures used a CEFX viral epitope pool as positive control, an HIV-1 Nef peptide pool as negative control, or no peptide. In over 8 COVID-19 convalescent patients and 4 infection-naive healthy vaccine recipients, the spike-specific CD4+ TCR repertoire before mRNA vaccination was compared with the repertoire after mRNA vaccination. What the study reported, not specific to this receptor: Although the median number of SARS-CoV-2-reactive clonotypes went up from fewer than 25 after infection to approximately 40 after vaccination, the increase was not significant. The study included relatively few convalescent patients and did not analyze early timepoints after natural infection. In convalescent patients, a median 86.3% of post-vaccine SARS-CoV-2-reactive clones were detected only after vaccination, and vaccine-specific priming was suggested by this finding. Nearly all vaccine-specific clones in convalescent patients (304 of 307) were mono-reactive for SARS-CoV-2 spike rather than cross-reactive with common cold coronaviruses.

What the treatment or condition label conveys for this sample: roughly 11-day PBMC culture with coronavirus spike peptide pools or control peptides (ViraFEST assay). The study used the ViraFEST assay, which expanded antigen-specific T cells with peptide pools and then identified expanded clonotypes by TCR sequencing. The convalescent patients' positive SARS-CoV-2 PCR tests were from March to December 2020, which was before the Alpha, Beta and Delta variants emerged in the United States. Each well held 2.2 million or so PBMCs cultured in IMDM containing around 5% human AB serum and approximately 9.8 IU/ml IL-2, with 8.5 to 10 ug/ml peptide pools added. Half of the culture medium was replaced with fresh IL-2-containing medium on days 3 and 7. After 10 days of culture, CD4+ T cells were isolated by negative selection with the EasySep CD4+ T cell isolation kit. Ficoll-Paque Plus gradient centrifugation was used to isolate PBMCs from whole blood, and the isolated PBMCs were then either used fresh or cryopreserved at -140C. Each culture condition was generally run in triplicate wells.

The chain is encoded by TRBV4-3 joined to TRBJ2-5; TRBD1 could be the D gene, as 5 bases match. The sample comprised CD4+ T cells from blood, cultured in vitro. This clonotype originated in a human donor who had recovered from COVID-19. The nucleotide sequence is TGCGCCAGCAGCCAAGAGAAAGGGGATGAGACCCAGTACTTC. Its translation is CASSQEKGDETQYF.